These 2 T cell receptor beta chains were all obtained from the same sample, sequenced in a study of CD8+ T cells in alopecia areata. Extracted RNA was reverse transcribed into cDNA, the sequencing template. Assay: immunoSEQ multiplex PCR; the TCRdb copy retains only in-frame clones and omits some. The table shows approximately 150,000 clones, with about two thirds occurring only once. The material sequenced was CD8+ T cells sorted from blood. Receptors were obtained from a human donor in good health.

The chain is built from TRBV11-2 and TRBJ2-5; D may correspond to TRBD1 or TRBD2 (5 bases each). V gave up 4 bases and J gave up 4 bases, with 7 bases separating them. Germline V gene lookup returns CDR1 SGHAT and CDR2 FQNNGV. The CDR3 sequence is 12 residues long. The CDR3 bases are TGTGCCAGCAGCTCGGGGCCAGAGACCCAGTACTTC. This gives the protein CASSSGPETQYF.

This chain links TRBV4-1 with TRBJ1-1, with D hard to call. Trimming took 3 bases from V and 1 from J, leaving 9 bases between them. The V gene's germline CDR1 is MGHRA and CDR2 YSYEKL. The CDR3 length is 14 residues. The CDR3 protein is CASSHIGWNTEAFF. DNA of the CDR3: TGCGCCAGCAGCCATATAGGGTGGAACACTGAAGCTTTCTTT.